A selection of T cell receptor beta chains follows, all from one sample in a study of blood T cell repertoires in COVID-19. Assay used: immunoSEQ multiplex PCR; TCRdb lists only in-frame clones, some missing. The data contain tens of thousands of clones, roughly 82% of them singletons. Sequencing was performed on peripheral blood. These receptors all come from a woman aged 80 or over with active or convalescent COVID-19. CDR3s include the opening cysteine and the closing phenylalanine or tryptophan. The order of the fields is J gene, V gene, clone size, D gene, CDR3 length, CDR3 protein, CDR3 DNA. The D gene is left open where the match is weak. Only some rows state a clone size, as once, few, many or a class for expanded clones.

>TRBJ2-3|TRBV18|once|TRBD1|15
CASSRGDRFTDTQYF
TGTGCCAGCTCACGCGGGGACAGGTTCACAGATACGCAGTATTTT
>TRBJ2-7|TRBV7-2|NA|TRBD1|13
CASSIGGQSFEYF
TGTGCCAGCAGCATAGGGGGACAGAGCTTTGAGTACTTC
>TRBJ2-2|TRBV11-3|few|TRBD2|15
CASRRTGGDTGELFF
TGTGCCAGCAGAAGGACGGGAGGGGACACCGGGGAGCTGTTTTTT
>TRBJ1-4|TRBV3-1/TRBV3-2|NA|TRBD1|16
CASSQSGGQGFEKLFF
TGTGCCAGCAGCCAGTCAGGTGGACAGGGGTTTGAAAAACTGTTTTTT
>TRBJ2-3|TRBV7-2|NA|TRBD2|15
CASSLGLAGPGTQYF
TGTGCCAGCAGCTTAGGACTAGCGGGGCCGGGTACGCAGTATTTT
>TRBJ2-7|TRBV6-2/TRBV6-3|NA|NA|13
CASSYGQIYEQYF
TGTGCCAGCAGTTACGGACAAATCTACGAGCAGTACTTC
>TRBJ2-7|TRBV7-2|NA|NA|11
CASSPYYEQYF
TGTGCCAGCAGCCCCTACTACGAGCAGTACTTC
>TRBJ1-5|TRBV6-5|NA|TRBD1|15
CASSKQGHGNQPQHF
TGTGCCAGCAGTAAACAGGGGCATGGCAATCAGCCCCAGCATTTT
>TRBJ1-2|TRBV19|NA|TRBD1|16
CASSRDRGPGGYGYTF
TGTGCCAGTTCCCGGGACAGGGGGCCGGGGGGCTATGGCTACACCTTC
>TRBJ2-1|TRBV27|NA|TRBD2|16
CASSLSGGELYNEQFF
TGTGCCAGCAGTTTATCTGGGGGGGAATTATACAATGAGCAGTTCTTC
>TRBJ2-7|TRBV19|NA|NA|14
CASSSAAVAYEQYF
TGTGCCAGTAGTTCGGCGGCGGTGGCCTACGAGCAGTACTTC
>TRBJ1-2|TRBV2|NA|TRBD1|12
CASSQGVRGYTF
TGTGCCAGCAGCCAGGGGGTACGGGGCTACACCTTC
>TRBJ1-3|TRBV7-8|few|NA|15
CASSSTTGSGNTIYF
TGTGCCAGCAGCTCTACGACAGGCTCTGGAAACACCATATATTTT
>TRBJ1-6|TRBV7-9|few|TRBD1|14
CASSQTGGDSPLHF
TGTGCCAGCAGCCAGACAGGGGGGGATTCACCCCTCCACTTT
>TRBJ2-3|TRBV11-1|once|NA|15
CASSPRGRGTDTQYF
TGTGCCAGCAGCCCTCGCGGGCGTGGTACAGATACGCAGTATTTT
>TRBJ2-7|TRBV6-6|NA|NA|16
CASGFRFGQPTYEQYF
TGTGCCAGCGGGTTCAGGTTCGGACAGCCCACCTACGAGCAGTACTTC